This entry describes one T cell receptor beta chain. Its antigen is not known. This sample is part of a study of OX40 agonist ivuxolimab in advanced cancers. For the study at large: Intravenous ivuxolimab at 0.01 to 10 mg/kg was given to patients every 2 weeks. General study results and limits: Averaging showed that CD8+ T cells had more expanded clones than CD4+ did. Low normalized T-cell clonal expansion was additionally recorded for some nonresponders.

The repertoire was sequenced with immunoSEQ multiplex PCR; TCRdb's copy has only in-frame clones and lacks some. The repertoire includes 60,000 to 75,000 clones, just over 85% of them detected once, and 2% to 2.5% sits in the top ten. Per germline, CDR1 SGHNT and CDR2 YYREEE (reference sequence). The CDR3 has 16 amino acids. The V end was cut by 2 bases, the J end by 4 bases, with 18 bases between. The chain couples TRBV5-4 to TRBJ1-2; D perhaps matches TRBD1 (6 bases). The sequencing used CD4+ or CD8+ T cells sorted from blood, collected in a trial of the OX40 agonist ivuxolimab. The receptor was isolated from an adult with an advanced solid tumor such as melanoma, head and neck, liver or kidney cancer. CDR3 residues: CASSFSDSRELYGYTF. CDR3 sequence (DNA): TGTGCCAGCAGCTTTTCGGACAGCCGAGAACTCTATGGCTACACCTTC.